This entry is about one TCR beta chain. This specimen comes from a study of T cell changes during pregnancy in multiple sclerosis. Generated by immunoSEQ multiplex PCR, the TCRdb table keeps only in-frame clones and is missing some. The repertoire holds about 37,000 clones, with 91% as singletons. The germline V gene encodes CDR1 KGHSH and CDR2 LQKENI. V lost 0 bases, J lost 4 bases, and 1 base stayed unmatched. The length of the CDR3 is 14 residues. This chain joins TRBV18 and TRBJ2-7; 9 bases are shared with TRBD2. Here the sequenced sample was CD4+ T cells from peripheral blood mononuclear cells, taken in the third trimester of pregnancy. The clonotype was recovered from a female donor in good health, enrolled as a control in a pregnancy study. CDR3 in amino acids: CASSPPGLAYEQYF. CDR3 in DNA: TGTGCCAGCTCACCACCGGGACTAGCATACGAGCAGTACTTC.